Reported below is one T cell receptor (beta chain). As yet, its antigen is unknown. The V end lost 4 bases, the J end lost 2 bases, and 8 bases lay between the germline ends. There are 13 residues in the CDR3. Looked up from germline, CDR1 is LGHNA and CDR2 is YSLEER. This sample stems from a study of T-cell memory formation after mild COVID-19. Findings and limits, study-wide: Contracting clones, day 15 to 85, had balanced CD4/CD8, and later expanders favored CD4+.

TCRdb redid the calling of the 5' RACE reads with MiXCR, one entry per CDR3 protein. This table has under 350,000 distinct CDR3 sequences, roughly 15% appearing once. This sequence was found in a man aged 18 to 35 who had mild COVID-19 (a few samples of this study predate the infection). Cell type and time point are not known. Sequenced material: PBMCs or a T cell subset sorted from them (not recorded which). The chain carries TRBV4-3 and TRBJ1-1; possibly TRBD1 for D (6 bases). The CDR3 reads CASSRTDNTEAFF. CDR3 DNA: TGCGCCAGCAGCCGGACAGACAACACTGAAGCTTTCTTT.